These T cell receptor beta chains were read from a single sample in a study of cytotoxic CD8 clonotypes in ibrutinib-treated CLL. Profiling relied on immunoSEQ multiplex PCR, and the TCRdb table lists in-frame clones only, not all of them. The table has around 97,000 clones, 70% to 85% seen once. The specimen was PBMCs, collected after 12 months of ibrutinib treatment. The origin of the receptors is a human donor with chronic lymphocytic leukemia. Each CDR3 is given with its conserved first and last residue. The D gene is left open where the match is weak. Clone sizes are given selectively: once, few, many, or a class where the clone is expanded.

TRBJ1-2	TRBV6-5	NA	TRBD1	TGTGCCAGCAGTTTTTCGAACAGGGGCCTTGGCTACACCTTC	CASSFSNRGLGYTF
TRBJ2-5	TRBV4-1	NA	TRBD1	TGCGCCAGCAGCCAAGATCCCCGACAGGGAGAGACCCAGTACTTC	CASSQDPRQGETQYF
TRBJ2-2	TRBV5-4	once	TRBD1	TGTGCCAGCAGTCACAGGGGTAGGGACACCGGGGAGCTGTTTTTT	CASSHRGRDTGELFF
TRBJ2-7	TRBV5-1	NA	NA	TGCGCCAGCACCTCCGAGGTGGGTGGAACCTACGAGCAGTACTTC	CASTSEVGGTYEQYF
TRBJ1-3	TRBV6-1	once	NA	TGTGCCAGCAGTGAAGAGGCGGGGTACGGAAACACCATATATTTT	CASSEEAGYGNTIYF
TRBJ1-1	TRBV29-1	NA	NA	TGCAGCGTTGAAGGGGAGCGCCAAGCTTTCTTT	CSVEGERQAFF
TRBJ2-2	TRBV7-3	NA	NA	TGTGCCAGCAGCTTACTGGGGAGACTGAACACCGGGGAGCTGTTTTTT	CASSLLGRLNTGELFF
TRBJ1-2	TRBV7-8	NA	NA	TGTGCCAGCAGCTTCAACCGAGCTGGCGATGGCTACACCTTC	CASSFNRAGDGYTF
TRBJ1-4	TRBV30	NA	NA	TGTGCCTGGAGTGTAGGAGCTACTAATGAAAAACTGTTTTTT	CAWSVGATNEKLFF
TRBJ2-3	TRBV6-5	NA	NA	TGTGCCAGCAGAGTCGGGACTACAGATACGCAGTATTTT	CASRVGTTDTQYF
TRBJ2-7	TRBV5-4	NA	NA	TGTGCCAGCAGCTCCTTACACGAGCAGTACTTC	CASSSLHEQYF
TRBJ1-1	TRBV15	NA	NA	TGTGCCACCAGCAGAGAGGTCCGAACTGAAGCTTTCTTT	CATSREVRTEAFF
TRBJ1-3	TRBV29-1	NA	NA	TGCAGCGTTGATCCGGGACAAGCCGGAAACACCATATATTTT	CSVDPGQAGNTIYF
TRBJ2-1	TRBV9	NA	TRBD2	TGTGCCAGCAGCGTAGAACTAGCGGGGGGGCCAGTCGGTGAGCAGTTCTTC	CASSVELAGGPVGEQFF
TRBJ2-7	TRBV7-9	many	NA	TGTGCCAGCAGCTTGCGGACACTCTACGAGCAGTACTTC	CASSLRTLYEQYF
TRBJ1-6	TRBV7-2	NA	NA	TGTGCCAGCAGCTTTGGCAGGGCCAATTCACCCCTCCACTTT	CASSFGRANSPLHF
TRBJ1-3	TRBV5-1	NA	NA	TGCGCCAGCAGCGCCGACGGAGACTCTGGAAACACCATATATTTT	CASSADGDSGNTIYF
TRBJ2-1	TRBV21-1	NA	NA	TGTGCCAGCAGCAAAGAGGGCGGCTCCTACAATGAGCAGTTCTTC	CASSKEGGSYNEQFF
TRBJ1-6	TRBV6-6	NA	NA	TGTGCCAGCAGTTTGAGGCCTAACTATAATTCACCCCTCCACTTT	CASSLRPNYNSPLHF
TRBJ1-4	TRBV6-1	NA	NA	TGTGCCAGCAGTGAAAAACAGGGCAAAAATGAAAAACTGTTTTTT	CASSEKQGKNEKLFF
TRBJ1-5	TRBV7-9	NA	NA	TGTGCCAGCAGTCGGGATGGGCTCAGCCCCCAGCATTTT	CASSRDGLSPQHF
TRBJ1-2	TRBV5-4	NA	NA	TGTGCCAGCAGCTTGGAGGCAGGCCCCTATGGCTACACCTTC	CASSLEAGPYGYTF
TRBJ1-1	TRBV29-1	NA	TRBD1	TGCAGCGTTGACTCTGAGGGGGCTCGGACTGAAGCTTTCTTT	CSVDSEGARTEAFF
TRBJ2-7	TRBV5-1	NA	NA	TGCGCCAGCAGCTTGGAGGGGACGTGGGGCTCGTACGAGCAGTACTTC	CASSLEGTWGSYEQYF
TRBJ2-1	TRBV27	NA	NA	TGTGCCAGCAGTTTATGGAGGGGGGACACCTACAATGAGCAGTTCTTC	CASSLWRGDTYNEQFF
TRBJ1-2	TRBV4-2	NA	TRBD1	TGTGCCAGCAGCCAAGAGGGACAGGGAAGAATTGGCTACACCTTC	CASSQEGQGRIGYTF
TRBJ2-5	TRBV18	NA	NA	TGTGCCAGCTCACGAGGGGAGCAAGAGACCCAGTACTTC	CASSRGEQETQYF
TRBJ2-7	TRBV5-6	NA	TRBD1	TGTGCCAGCAGCTTTCCCGGGACAGTCTCCTACGAGCAGTACTTC	CASSFPGTVSYEQYF
TRBJ1-1	TRBV18	NA	NA	TGTGCCAGCTCACCACAGGGGGTTCTACCCAAGAACACTGAAGCTTTCTTT	CASSPQGVLPKNTEAFF
TRBJ2-7	TRBV7-9	NA	NA	TGTGCCAGCGGCCCATTTTACGAGCAGTACTTC	CASGPFYEQYF
TRBJ1-2	TRBV5-1	NA	NA	TGCGCCAGCAGCCTTAGCGAGAACTATGGCTACACCTTC	CASSLSENYGYTF
TRBJ2-3	TRBV7-2	NA	TRBD2	TGTGCCAGCAGCTTTACTAGCGGGGGCACAGATACGCAGTATTTT	CASSFTSGGTDTQYF
TRBJ1-1	TRBV7-9	NA	TRBD1	TGTGCCAGCAGCTTAGGGACAGGGGCAAATGAAGCTTTCTTT	CASSLGTGANEAFF
TRBJ2-1	TRBV7-3	NA	NA	TGTGCCAGCAGTCCTTCTGGGCGGGGGCTTACTAATGAGCAGTTCTTC	CASSPSGRGLTNEQFF
TRBJ2-7	TRBV5-4	NA	TRBD1	TGTGCCAGCAGCCCGGGACAGGTAAAGATCTACGAGCAGTACTTC	CASSPGQVKIYEQYF
TRBJ2-3	TRBV28	few	NA	TGTGCCAGCAGTATCCTCCCCACAGATACGCAGTATTTT	CASSILPTDTQYF
TRBJ2-1	TRBV6-1	NA	NA	TGTGCCAGCAGTATGCTAGCCTACAATGAGCAGTTCTTC	CASSMLAYNEQFF
TRBJ2-1	TRBV6-5	NA	NA	TGTGCCAGCAGTTATACAGGTTATGAGCAGTTCTTC	CASSYTGYEQFF
TRBJ2-7	TRBV29-1	NA	NA	TGCAGCGGCGTCCTCAGAGGGGGCTCCTACGAGCAGTACTTC	CSGVLRGGSYEQYF
TRBJ2-1	TRBV9	NA	NA	TGTGCCAGCAGCGTCGGGACGGCTGAGAATGAGCAGTTCTTC	CASSVGTAENEQFF
TRBJ1-4	TRBV5-6	NA	TRBD1	TGTGCCAGCGGGGGACAGGGTGGAGAAAAACTGTTTTTT	CASGGQGGEKLFF
TRBJ2-7	TRBV7-2	NA	TRBD2	TGTGCCAGCAGCTTAGATGCGGGGGGCTACTACGAGCAGTACTTC	CASSLDAGGYYEQYF
TRBJ2-2	TRBV6-1	NA	NA	TGTGCCAGCAGTGACGACCATAAGTATGGCGGGGAGCTGTTTTTT	CASSDDHKYGGELFF
TRBJ2-1	TRBV29-1	NA	NA	TGCAGCGTAGGGACGGGGGATTCCTACAATGAGCAGTTCTTC	CSVGTGDSYNEQFF
TRBJ1-2	TRBV27	NA	TRBD1	TGTGCCAGCAGTTCCCAACAGGGGATTGATGGCTACACCTTC	CASSSQQGIDGYTF
TRBJ1-5	TRBV30	NA	TRBD1	TGTGCCTGGAGTGAGGGGACAGAGGGAAAGAGGCCCCAGCATTTT	CAWSEGTEGKRPQHF
TRBJ2-2	TRBV11-3	once	TRBD2	TGTGCCAGCAGCTTTTTAGCGGGGAGCGGGGAGCTGTTTTTT	CASSFLAGSGELFF
TRBJ2-7	TRBV6-5	NA	NA	TGTGCCAGCAGTTCCTCCGGGACTGAGTACTTC	CASSSSGTEYF
TRBJ1-1	TRBV6-1	medium-sized	NA	TGTGCCAGCGCCGGGGCAGCCCACACTGAAGCTTTCTTT	CASAGAAHTEAFF
TRBJ2-5	TRBV5-1	NA	TRBD2	TGCGCCAGCAGCCCGCCGTTGGCTAGCGGGGGACAGGCCCAGTACTTC	CASSPPLASGGQAQYF
TRBJ2-7	TRBV19	NA	NA	TGTGCCAGTAGTCGGGTTCCTCCGTACGAGCAGTACTTC	CASSRVPPYEQYF
TRBJ2-7	TRBV30	few	NA	TGTGCCTGCGGGCCAGGAGACTCCTACGAGCAGTACTTC	CACGPGDSYEQYF
TRBJ2-7	TRBV7-2	few	TRBD1	TGTGCCAGCAGCTTAGGGGACAGAATCTACGAGCAGTACTTC	CASSLGDRIYEQYF
TRBJ2-1	TRBV28	NA	TRBD2	TGTGCCAGCAGTTTAATGCTAGCGGGGGGCATAGAGCAGTTCTTC	CASSLMLAGGIEQFF
TRBJ1-2	TRBV15	NA	NA	TGTGCCACCAGCCGGGATGGGGGGCGCGACTATGGCTACACCTTC	CATSRDGGRDYGYTF